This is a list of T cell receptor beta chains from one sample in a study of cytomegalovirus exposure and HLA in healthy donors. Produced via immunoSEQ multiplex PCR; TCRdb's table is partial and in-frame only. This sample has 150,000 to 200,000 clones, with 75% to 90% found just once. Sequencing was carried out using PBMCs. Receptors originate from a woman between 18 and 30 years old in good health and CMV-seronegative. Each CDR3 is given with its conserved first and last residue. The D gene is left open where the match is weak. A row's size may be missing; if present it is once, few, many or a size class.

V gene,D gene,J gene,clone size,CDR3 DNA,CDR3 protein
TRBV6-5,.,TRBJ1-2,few,TGTGCCAGCAGTTCAGGGTCCTATGGCTACACCTTC,CASSSGSYGYTF
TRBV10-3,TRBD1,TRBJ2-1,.,TGTGCCATCGAGGGACAGGGGGACAATGAGCAGTTCTTC,CAIEGQGDNEQFF
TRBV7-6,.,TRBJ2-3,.,TGTGCCAGCAGCTTCCTGGCGGGGACCCTCACAGATACGCAGTATTTT,CASSFLAGTLTDTQYF
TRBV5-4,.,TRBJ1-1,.,TGTGCCAGCAGCTTACCCGGGGGTATGAACACTGAAGCTTTCTTT,CASSLPGGMNTEAFF
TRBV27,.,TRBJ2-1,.,TGTGCCAGCAGTCGTGCTAGCTTGCAGTTCTTC,CASSRASLQFF
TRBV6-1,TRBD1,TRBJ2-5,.,TGTGCCAGCAGTGAAGCTTTGTGGGGACAGGGGGCAGGCGAGACCCAGTACTTC,CASSEALWGQGAGETQYF
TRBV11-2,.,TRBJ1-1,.,TGTGCCAGCAGCTCCACAGGGTCAGCTTTCTTT,CASSSTGSAFF
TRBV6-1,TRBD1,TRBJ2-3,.,TGTGCCATACAGGGGGAGGGCACAGATACGCAGTATTTT,CAIQGEGTDTQYF
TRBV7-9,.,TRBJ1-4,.,TGTGCCAGCAGTCTTTCCCGGACAGTTAATGAAAAACTGTTTTTT,CASSLSRTVNEKLFF
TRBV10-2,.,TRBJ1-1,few,TGCGCCAGCAGTGAGGAATTTAGGACAGTCACTGAAGCTTTCTTT,CASSEEFRTVTEAFF
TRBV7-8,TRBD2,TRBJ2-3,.,TGTGCCAGCAGCCTAGCGGGCCGCACAGATACGCAGTATTTT,CASSLAGRTDTQYF
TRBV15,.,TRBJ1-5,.,TGTGCCACCAAAAGGACAGCTAGCAATCAGCCCCAGCATTTT,CATKRTASNQPQHF
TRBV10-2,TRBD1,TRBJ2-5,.,TGCGCCAGCAGAGCTTTGACAGGGCCGGGGGAGACCCAGTACTTC,CASRALTGPGETQYF
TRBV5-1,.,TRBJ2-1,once,TGCGCCTGCCACGCCACACCCTGGGAGGAGCAGTTCTTC,CACHATPWEEQFF
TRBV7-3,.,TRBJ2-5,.,TGTGCCAGCAGCCGGTCGTACCAAGAGACCCAGTACTTC,CASSRSYQETQYF
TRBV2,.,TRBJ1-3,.,TGTGCCAGCAGTGAACTGGCTGGGCGGGACACCATATATTTT,CASSELAGRDTIYF
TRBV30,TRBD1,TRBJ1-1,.,TGTGCCTGGCACAGGGGGCTTGATGAAGCTTTCTTT,CAWHRGLDEAFF
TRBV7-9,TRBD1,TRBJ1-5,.,TGTGCCAGCAGCTTAGGGACAGGGAGTTATCAGCCCCAGCATTTT,CASSLGTGSYQPQHF
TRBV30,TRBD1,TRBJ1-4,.,TGTGCCTGGAGATCCGGACAGGGCTTTGGGGAAAAACTGTTTTTT,CAWRSGQGFGEKLFF
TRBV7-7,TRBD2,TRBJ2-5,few,TGTGCCAGCAGCTCGGGACTAGGGAGAGAGACCCAGTACTTC,CASSSGLGRETQYF
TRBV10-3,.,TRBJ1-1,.,TGTGCCATCAGACCGACAGCTAACACTGAAGCTTTCTTT,CAIRPTANTEAFF
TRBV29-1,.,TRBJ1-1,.,TGCAGCGTTGCGGGCAGACTAAAAAGGGGGACTGAAGCTTTCTTT,CSVAGRLKRGTEAFF
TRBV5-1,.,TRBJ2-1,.,TGCGCCAGCAGCTTGGGAGCGTCGAGCTCCTACAATGAGCAGTTCTTC,CASSLGASSSYNEQFF
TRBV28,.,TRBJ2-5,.,TGTGCCAGCGATGCCGGGGGAGAGGAGAACTTC,CASDAGGEENF
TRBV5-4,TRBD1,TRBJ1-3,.,TGTGCCAGCAGCTTACAGGGGGCCTCTGGAAACACCATATATTTT,CASSLQGASGNTIYF
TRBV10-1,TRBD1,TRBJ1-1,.,TGCGCCAGCAGGGGACAGTACACTGAAGCTTTCTTT,CASRGQYTEAFF
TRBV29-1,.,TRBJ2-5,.,TGCAGCGTTGGGACGGGGGAGACCCAGTACTTC,CSVGTGETQYF
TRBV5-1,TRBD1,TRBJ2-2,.,TGCGCCAGCAGCTCGGGGGACAGGGAAGCTCCCGGGGAGCTGTTTTTT,CASSSGDREAPGELFF
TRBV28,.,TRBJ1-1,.,TGTGCCAGCAGTTTATTAATCGGGACTGAAATGAACACTGAAGCTTTCTTT,CASSLLIGTEMNTEAFF
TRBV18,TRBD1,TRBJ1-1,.,TGTGCCAGCTCACCGGGACAGGCGAACACTGAAGCTTTCTTT,CASSPGQANTEAFF
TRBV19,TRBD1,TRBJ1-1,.,TGTGCCAGTAGTCGGGGTCGGGACAGGGGGACCACTGAAGCTTTCTTT,CASSRGRDRGTTEAFF
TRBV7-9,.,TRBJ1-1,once,TGTGCCGGGACGGGGGGATGGACTGAAGCTTTCTTT,CAGTGGWTEAFF
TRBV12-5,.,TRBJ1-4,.,TGTGCTAGTGGTCAAGTCTGGCCTAATGAAAAACTGTTTTTT,CASGQVWPNEKLFF
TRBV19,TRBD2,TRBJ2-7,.,TGTGCCAGTAGTATAGGTGCGGCTAGCGGCGAAAGACTCTACGAGCAGTACTTC,CASSIGAASGERLYEQYF
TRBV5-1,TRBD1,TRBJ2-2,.,TGCGCCAGCAGCTCATGGGGGACGGGACAGGGGAACACCGGGGAGCTGTTTTTT,CASSSWGTGQGNTGELFF
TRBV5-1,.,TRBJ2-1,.,TGCGCCAGCAGCTTGGATGGCGGGGGCGCTTGGAATGAGCAGTTCTTC,CASSLDGGGAWNEQFF
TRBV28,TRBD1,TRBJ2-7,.,TGTGCCAGCAGTTTACTGCCGGGGACAGGTGAGCAGTACTTC,CASSLLPGTGEQYF
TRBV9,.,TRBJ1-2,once,TGTGCCAGCAGCGTAGGGGCCTACAGGGAGGGTAATGGCTACACCTTC,CASSVGAYREGNGYTF
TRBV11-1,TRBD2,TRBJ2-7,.,TGTGCCAGCAGCTTAGTAAGCGGGAGAGGCGTCGAGCAGTACTTC,CASSLVSGRGVEQYF
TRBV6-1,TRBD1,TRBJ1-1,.,TGTGCCAGCAGGGGGACAGGGTGGAACACTGAAGCTTTCTTT,CASRGTGWNTEAFF
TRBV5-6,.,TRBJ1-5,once,TGTGCCAGCAGCTTATACAGGGTCAATCAGCCCCAGCATTTT,CASSLYRVNQPQHF
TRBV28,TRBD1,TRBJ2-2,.,TGTGCCAGCAGTTTTGGGCCCCCGGGACAGGTTGTCACCGGGGAGCTGTTTTTT,CASSFGPPGQVVTGELFF
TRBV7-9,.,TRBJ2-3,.,TGTTCCAGCAGCAAACGACAGACCACAGATACGCAGTATTTT,CSSSKRQTTDTQYF
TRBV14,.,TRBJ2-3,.,TGTGCCAGCAGCCAACGTGGGAGAAGCACAGATACGCAGTATTTT,CASSQRGRSTDTQYF
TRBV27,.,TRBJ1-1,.,TGTGCCAGCAGTATGAGGGTGGTAAACACTGAAGCTTTCTTT,CASSMRVVNTEAFF
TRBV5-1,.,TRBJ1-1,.,TGCGCCAGCAGCTTGCTCGGGAGTGCAGGGAACACTGAAGCTTTCTTT,CASSLLGSAGNTEAFF
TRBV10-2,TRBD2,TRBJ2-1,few,TGCGCCAGCAGCCTAGCGGGGCTGTACAATGAGCAGTTCTTC,CASSLAGLYNEQFF
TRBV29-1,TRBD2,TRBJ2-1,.,TGCAGCGTTGAAGTGGGAGGGGTTGAGCAGTTCTTC,CSVEVGGVEQFF
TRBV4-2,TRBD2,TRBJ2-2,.,TGTGCCAGCAGCCGGCTGGCTAGCGGGAGGGCCCTCACCGGGGAGCTGTTTTTT,CASSRLASGRALTGELFF
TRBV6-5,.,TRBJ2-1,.,TGTGCCAGCAGTCGCAGCGGGAATGAGCAGTTCTTC,CASSRSGNEQFF
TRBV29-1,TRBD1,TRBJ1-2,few,TGCAGCGCCGGAGGACAGGGCTATGGCTACACCTTC,CSAGGQGYGYTF
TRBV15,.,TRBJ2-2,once,TGTGCCACCAGCAGAGATCGATCGTCGGGGAACACCGGGGAGCTGTTTTTT,CATSRDRSSGNTGELFF
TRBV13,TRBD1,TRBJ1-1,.,TGTGCCAGCAGCTTGGGACAGGGGAACACTGAAGCTTTCTTT,CASSLGQGNTEAFF